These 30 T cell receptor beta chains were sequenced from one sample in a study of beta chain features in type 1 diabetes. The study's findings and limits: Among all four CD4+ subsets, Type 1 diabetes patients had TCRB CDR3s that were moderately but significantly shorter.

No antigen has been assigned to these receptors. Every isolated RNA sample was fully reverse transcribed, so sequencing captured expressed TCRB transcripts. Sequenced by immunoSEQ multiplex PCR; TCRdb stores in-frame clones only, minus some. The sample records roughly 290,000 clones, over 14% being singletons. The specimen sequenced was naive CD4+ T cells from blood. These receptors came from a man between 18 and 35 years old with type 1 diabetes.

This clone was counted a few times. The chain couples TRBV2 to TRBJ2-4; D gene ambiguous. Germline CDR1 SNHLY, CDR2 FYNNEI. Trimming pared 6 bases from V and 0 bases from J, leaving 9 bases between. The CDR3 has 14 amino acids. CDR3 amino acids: CASRAPLAKNIQYF. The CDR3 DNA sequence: TGTGCCAGCAGGGCTCCTTTAGCCAAAAACATTCAGTACTTC. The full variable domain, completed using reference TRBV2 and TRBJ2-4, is EPEVTQTPSHQVTQMGQEVILRCVPISNHLYFYWYRQILGQKVEFLVSFYNNEISEKSEIFDDQFSVERPDGSNFTLKIRSTKLEDSAMYFCASRAPLAKNIQYFGAGTRLSVL.

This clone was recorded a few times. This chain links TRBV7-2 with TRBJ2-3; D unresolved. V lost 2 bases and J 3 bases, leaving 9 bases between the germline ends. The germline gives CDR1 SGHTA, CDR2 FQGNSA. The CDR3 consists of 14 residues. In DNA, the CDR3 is TGTGCCAGCAGCTTAAGTAAGAGGACAGATACGCAGTATTTT. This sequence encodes CASSLSKRTDTQYF.

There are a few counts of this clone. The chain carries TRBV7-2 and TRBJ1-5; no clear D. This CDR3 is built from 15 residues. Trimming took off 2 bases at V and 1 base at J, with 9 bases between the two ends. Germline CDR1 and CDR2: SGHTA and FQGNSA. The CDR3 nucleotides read TGTGCCAGCAGCTTATGGCACATGAGCAATCAGCCCCAGCATTTT. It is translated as CASSLWHMSNQPQHF.

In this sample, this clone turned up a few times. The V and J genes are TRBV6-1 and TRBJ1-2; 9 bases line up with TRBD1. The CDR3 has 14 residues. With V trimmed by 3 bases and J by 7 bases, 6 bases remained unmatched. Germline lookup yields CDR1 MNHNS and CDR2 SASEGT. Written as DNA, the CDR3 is TGTGCCAGCAGTGACCCCGGGACAGGGAGTGGCTACACCTTC. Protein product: CASSDPGTGSGYTF.

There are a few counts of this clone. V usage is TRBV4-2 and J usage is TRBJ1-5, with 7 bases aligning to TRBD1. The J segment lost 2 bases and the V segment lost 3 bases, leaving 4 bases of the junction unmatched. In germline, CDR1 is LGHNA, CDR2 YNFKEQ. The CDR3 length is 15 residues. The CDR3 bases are TGTGCCAGCAGCCAGAACAGGGGAGGCAATCAGCCCCAGCATTTT. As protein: CASSQNRGGNQPQHF.

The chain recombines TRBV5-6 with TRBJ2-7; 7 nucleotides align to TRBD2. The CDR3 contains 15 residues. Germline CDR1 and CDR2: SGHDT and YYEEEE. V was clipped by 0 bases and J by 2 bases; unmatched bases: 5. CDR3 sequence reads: CASSLGAGRPYEQYF. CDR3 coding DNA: TGTGCCAGCAGCTTGGGAGCGGGAAGACCCTACGAGCAGTACTTC.

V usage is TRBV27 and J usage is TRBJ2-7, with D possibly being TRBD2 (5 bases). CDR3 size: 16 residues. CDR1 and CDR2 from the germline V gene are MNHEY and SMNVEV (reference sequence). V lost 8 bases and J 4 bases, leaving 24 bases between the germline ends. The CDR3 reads CASHTRLLGLGYEQYF. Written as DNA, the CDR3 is TGTGCCAGCCACACACGCCTCCTAGGACTCGGATACGAGCAGTACTTC.

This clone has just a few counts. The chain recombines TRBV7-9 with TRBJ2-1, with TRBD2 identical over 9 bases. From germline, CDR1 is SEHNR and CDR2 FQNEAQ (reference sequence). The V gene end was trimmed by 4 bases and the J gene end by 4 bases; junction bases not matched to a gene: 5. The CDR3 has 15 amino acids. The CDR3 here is CASSSQRGEYNEQFF. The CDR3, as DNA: TGTGCCAGCAGCTCCCAGCGGGGGGAATACAATGAGCAGTTCTTC.

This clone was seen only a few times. CDR3: CASSYRTGSSYEQYF. The CDR3 DNA reads TGTGCCAGCAGTTACCGAACAGGGAGTTCGTACGAGCAGTACTTC. This chain connects TRBV6-5 to TRBJ2-7, with TRBD1 as a possible D gene (6 bases). Germline V gene sequence: CDR1 MNHEY, CDR2 SVGAGI. The V end was cut by 2 bases, the J end by 4 bases, with 15 bases between. The CDR3 sequence is 15 residues long.

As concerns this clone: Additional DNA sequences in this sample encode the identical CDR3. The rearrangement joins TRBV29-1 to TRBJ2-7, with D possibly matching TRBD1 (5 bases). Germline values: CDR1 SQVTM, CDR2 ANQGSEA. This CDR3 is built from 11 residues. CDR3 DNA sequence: TGCAGTGTGACAGACTCCTACGAGCAGTACTTC. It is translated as CSVTDSYEQYF.

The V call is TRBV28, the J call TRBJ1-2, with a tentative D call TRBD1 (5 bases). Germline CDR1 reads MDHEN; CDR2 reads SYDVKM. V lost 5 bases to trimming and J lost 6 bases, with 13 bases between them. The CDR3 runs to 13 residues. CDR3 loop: CASSLRVEHGYTF. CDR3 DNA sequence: TGTGCCAGCAGTCTCAGGGTAGAGCATGGCTACACCTTC.

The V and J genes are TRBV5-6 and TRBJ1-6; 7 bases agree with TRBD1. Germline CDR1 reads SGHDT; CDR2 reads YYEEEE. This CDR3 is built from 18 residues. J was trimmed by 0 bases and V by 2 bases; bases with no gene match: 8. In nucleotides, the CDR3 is TGTGCCAGCAGCTTAGACAGGGCCCAAGCCTCCTATAATTCACCCCTCCACTTT. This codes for CASSLDRAQASYNSPLHF. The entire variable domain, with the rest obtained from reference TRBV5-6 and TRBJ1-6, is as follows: DAGVTQSPTHLIKTRGQQVTLRCSPKSGHDTVSWYQQALGQGPQFIFQYYEEEERQRGNFPDRFSGHQFPNYSSELNVNALLLGDSALYLCASSLDRAQASYNSPLHFGNGTRLTVT.

CDR3 in amino acids: CASSQELRDEQYF. The CDR3 DNA reads as TGCGCCAGCAGCCAAGAGCTTCGGGACGAGCAGTACTTC. The V and J genes are TRBV4-1 and TRBJ2-7, with unresolved D. The germline gives CDR1 MGHRA, CDR2 YSYEKL. Between the trimmed V and J ends, which lost 0 bases and 5 bases, there was a span of 8 bases. This CDR3 spans 13 amino acids.

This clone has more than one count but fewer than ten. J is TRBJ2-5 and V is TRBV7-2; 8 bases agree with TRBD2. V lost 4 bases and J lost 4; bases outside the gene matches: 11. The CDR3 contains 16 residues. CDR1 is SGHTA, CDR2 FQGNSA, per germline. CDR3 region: CASSSNSAGGGETQYF. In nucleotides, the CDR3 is TGTGCCAGCAGCTCCAACTCGGCGGGAGGAGGAGAGACCCAGTACTTC. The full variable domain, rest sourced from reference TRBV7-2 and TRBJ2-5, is GAGVSQSPSNKVTEKGKDVELRCDPISGHTALYWYRQSLGQGLEFLIYFQGNSAPDKSGLPSDRFSAERTGGSVSTLTIQRTQQEDSAVYLCASSSNSAGGGETQYFGPGTRLLVL.

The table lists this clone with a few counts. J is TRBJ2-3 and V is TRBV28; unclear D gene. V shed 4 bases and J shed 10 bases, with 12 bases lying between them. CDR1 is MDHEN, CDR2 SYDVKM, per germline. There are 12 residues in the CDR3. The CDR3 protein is CASSSTAEPQYF. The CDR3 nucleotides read TGTGCCAGCAGTTCTACTGCGGAGCCGCAGTATTTT. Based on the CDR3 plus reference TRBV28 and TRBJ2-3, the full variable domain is DVKVTQSSRYLVKRTGEKVFLECVQDMDHENMFWYRQDPGLGLRLIYFSYDVKMKEKGDIPEGYSVSREKKERFSLILESASTNQTSMYLCASSSTAEPQYFGPGTRLTVL.

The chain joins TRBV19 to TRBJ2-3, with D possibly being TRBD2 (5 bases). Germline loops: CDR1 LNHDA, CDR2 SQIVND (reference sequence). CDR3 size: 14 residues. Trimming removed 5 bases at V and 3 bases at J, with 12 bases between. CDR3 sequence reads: CASSFGGYTDTQYF. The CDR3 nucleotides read TGTGCCAGTAGTTTTGGCGGGTATACAGATACGCAGTATTTT.

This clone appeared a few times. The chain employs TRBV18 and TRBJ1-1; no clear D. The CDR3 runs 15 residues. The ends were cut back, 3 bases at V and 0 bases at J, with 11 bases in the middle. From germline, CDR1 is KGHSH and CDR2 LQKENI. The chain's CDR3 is CASSPAAGMNTEAFF. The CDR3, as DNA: TGTGCCAGCTCACCCGCCGCGGGGATGAACACTGAAGCTTTCTTT.

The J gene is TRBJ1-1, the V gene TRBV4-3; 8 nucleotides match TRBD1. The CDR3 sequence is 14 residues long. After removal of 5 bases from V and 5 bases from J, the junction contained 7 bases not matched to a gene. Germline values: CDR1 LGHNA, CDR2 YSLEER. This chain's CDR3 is CASSSRTGWTEAFF. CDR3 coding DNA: TGCGCCAGCAGCTCTCGGACAGGGTGGACTGAAGCTTTCTTT.

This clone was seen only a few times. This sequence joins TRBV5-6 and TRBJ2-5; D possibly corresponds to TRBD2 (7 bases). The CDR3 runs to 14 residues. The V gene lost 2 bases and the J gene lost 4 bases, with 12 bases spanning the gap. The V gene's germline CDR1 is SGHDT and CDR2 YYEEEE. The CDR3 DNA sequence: TGTGCCAGCAGCTTTTGGAGGGGGGGAGAGACCCAGTACTTC. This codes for CASSFWRGGETQYF.

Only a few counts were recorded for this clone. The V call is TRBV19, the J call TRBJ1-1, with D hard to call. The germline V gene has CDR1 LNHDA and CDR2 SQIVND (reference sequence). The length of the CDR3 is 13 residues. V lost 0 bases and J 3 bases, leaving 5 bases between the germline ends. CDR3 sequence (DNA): TGTGCCAGTAGTATAGAGAGGGACACTGAAGCTTTCTTT. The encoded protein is CASSIERDTEAFF.

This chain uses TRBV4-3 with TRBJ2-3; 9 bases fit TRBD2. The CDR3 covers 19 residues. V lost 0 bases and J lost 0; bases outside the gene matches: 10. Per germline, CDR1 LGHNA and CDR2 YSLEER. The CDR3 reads CASSQDLAGSSPSTDTQYF. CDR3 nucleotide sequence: TGCGCCAGCAGCCAAGACCTAGCGGGGAGCTCCCCTAGCACAGATACGCAGTATTTT.

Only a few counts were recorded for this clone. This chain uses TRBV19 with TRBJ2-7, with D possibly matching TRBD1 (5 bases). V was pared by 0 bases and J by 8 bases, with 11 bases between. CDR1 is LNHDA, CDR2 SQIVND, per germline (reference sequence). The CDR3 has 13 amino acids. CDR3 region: CASSIEKGVKQYF. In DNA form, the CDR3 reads TGTGCCAGTAGTATAGAGAAAGGGGTGAAGCAGTACTTC.

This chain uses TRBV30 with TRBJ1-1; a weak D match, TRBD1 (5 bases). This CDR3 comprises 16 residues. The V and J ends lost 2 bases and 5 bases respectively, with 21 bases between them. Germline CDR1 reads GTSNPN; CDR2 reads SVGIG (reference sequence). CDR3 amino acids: CAWSSLGTGQGTEAFF. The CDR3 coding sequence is TGTGCCTGGAGTTCACTTGGTACAGGCCAAGGGACTGAAGCTTTCTTT.

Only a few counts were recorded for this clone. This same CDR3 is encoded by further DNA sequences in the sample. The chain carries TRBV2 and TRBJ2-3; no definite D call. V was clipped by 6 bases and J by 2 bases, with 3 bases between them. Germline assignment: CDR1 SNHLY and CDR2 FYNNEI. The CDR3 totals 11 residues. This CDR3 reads CASSYTDTQYF. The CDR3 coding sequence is TGTGCCAGCAGCTACACAGATACGCAGTATTTT.

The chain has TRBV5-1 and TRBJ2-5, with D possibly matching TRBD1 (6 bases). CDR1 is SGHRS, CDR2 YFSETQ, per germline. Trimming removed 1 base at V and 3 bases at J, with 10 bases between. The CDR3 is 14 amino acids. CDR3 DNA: TGCGCCAGCAGCTTGTTCGCAGGGGAAGAGACCCAGTACTTC. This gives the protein CASSLFAGEETQYF.

As DNA, the CDR3 is TGTGCCAGCAGCGTAGGGGGCGGGACAGGCATCATCGAGCAGTACTTC. It codes for CASSVGGGTGIIEQYF. The chain is built from TRBV9 and TRBJ2-7; 8 nucleotides align to TRBD1. Per the germline V gene, CDR1 is SGDLS and CDR2 is YYNGEE. CDR3 length: 16 amino acids. V lost 0 bases to trimming and J lost 6 bases; unmatched junction nucleotides: 11.

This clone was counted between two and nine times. CDR3 loop: CASSPVGGSYNEQFF. CDR3 nucleotides: TGTGCCAGCTCACCAGTTGGCGGATCCTACAATGAGCAGTTCTTC. The genes are TRBV18 and TRBJ2-1, with D unclear. This CDR3 has 15 residues. V lost 2 bases and J 1 base, leaving 9 bases between the germline ends. Germline CDR1 is KGHSH and CDR2 is LQKENI.

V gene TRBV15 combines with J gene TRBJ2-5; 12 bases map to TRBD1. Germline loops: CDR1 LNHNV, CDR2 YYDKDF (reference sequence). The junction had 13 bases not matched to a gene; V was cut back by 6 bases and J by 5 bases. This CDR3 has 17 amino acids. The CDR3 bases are TGTGCCACCAGTACTCCTACCTGGGACAGGGGGCGGGAGACCCAGTACTTC. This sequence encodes CATSTPTWDRGRETQYF. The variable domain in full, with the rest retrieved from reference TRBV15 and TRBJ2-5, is DAMVIQNPRYQVTQFGKPVTLSCSQTLNHNVMYWYQQKSSQAPKLLFHYYDKDFNNEADTPDNFQSRRPNTSFCFLDIRSPGLGDTAMYLCATSTPTWDRGRETQYFGPGTRLLVL.

The CDR3 DNA follows: TGCGCCAGCAGCGGCGGGACAGGGTCTGACTATGGCTACACCTTC. Residues: CASSGGTGSDYGYTF. The chain is built from TRBV5-1 and TRBJ1-2; 9 nucleotides line up with TRBD1. The J segment lost 3 bases and the V segment lost 4 bases, leaving 7 bases of the junction unmatched. The CDR3 contains 15 residues. Germline V gives CDR1 SGHRS, CDR2 YFSETQ.

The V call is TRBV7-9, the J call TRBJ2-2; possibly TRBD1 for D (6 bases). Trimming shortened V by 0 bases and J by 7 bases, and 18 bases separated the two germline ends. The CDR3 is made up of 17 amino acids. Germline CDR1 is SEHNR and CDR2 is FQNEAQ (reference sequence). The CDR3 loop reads CASSLAPRGTRRGELFF. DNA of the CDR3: TGTGCCAGCAGCTTAGCGCCAAGGGGGACGCGTCGCGGGGAGCTGTTTTTT.